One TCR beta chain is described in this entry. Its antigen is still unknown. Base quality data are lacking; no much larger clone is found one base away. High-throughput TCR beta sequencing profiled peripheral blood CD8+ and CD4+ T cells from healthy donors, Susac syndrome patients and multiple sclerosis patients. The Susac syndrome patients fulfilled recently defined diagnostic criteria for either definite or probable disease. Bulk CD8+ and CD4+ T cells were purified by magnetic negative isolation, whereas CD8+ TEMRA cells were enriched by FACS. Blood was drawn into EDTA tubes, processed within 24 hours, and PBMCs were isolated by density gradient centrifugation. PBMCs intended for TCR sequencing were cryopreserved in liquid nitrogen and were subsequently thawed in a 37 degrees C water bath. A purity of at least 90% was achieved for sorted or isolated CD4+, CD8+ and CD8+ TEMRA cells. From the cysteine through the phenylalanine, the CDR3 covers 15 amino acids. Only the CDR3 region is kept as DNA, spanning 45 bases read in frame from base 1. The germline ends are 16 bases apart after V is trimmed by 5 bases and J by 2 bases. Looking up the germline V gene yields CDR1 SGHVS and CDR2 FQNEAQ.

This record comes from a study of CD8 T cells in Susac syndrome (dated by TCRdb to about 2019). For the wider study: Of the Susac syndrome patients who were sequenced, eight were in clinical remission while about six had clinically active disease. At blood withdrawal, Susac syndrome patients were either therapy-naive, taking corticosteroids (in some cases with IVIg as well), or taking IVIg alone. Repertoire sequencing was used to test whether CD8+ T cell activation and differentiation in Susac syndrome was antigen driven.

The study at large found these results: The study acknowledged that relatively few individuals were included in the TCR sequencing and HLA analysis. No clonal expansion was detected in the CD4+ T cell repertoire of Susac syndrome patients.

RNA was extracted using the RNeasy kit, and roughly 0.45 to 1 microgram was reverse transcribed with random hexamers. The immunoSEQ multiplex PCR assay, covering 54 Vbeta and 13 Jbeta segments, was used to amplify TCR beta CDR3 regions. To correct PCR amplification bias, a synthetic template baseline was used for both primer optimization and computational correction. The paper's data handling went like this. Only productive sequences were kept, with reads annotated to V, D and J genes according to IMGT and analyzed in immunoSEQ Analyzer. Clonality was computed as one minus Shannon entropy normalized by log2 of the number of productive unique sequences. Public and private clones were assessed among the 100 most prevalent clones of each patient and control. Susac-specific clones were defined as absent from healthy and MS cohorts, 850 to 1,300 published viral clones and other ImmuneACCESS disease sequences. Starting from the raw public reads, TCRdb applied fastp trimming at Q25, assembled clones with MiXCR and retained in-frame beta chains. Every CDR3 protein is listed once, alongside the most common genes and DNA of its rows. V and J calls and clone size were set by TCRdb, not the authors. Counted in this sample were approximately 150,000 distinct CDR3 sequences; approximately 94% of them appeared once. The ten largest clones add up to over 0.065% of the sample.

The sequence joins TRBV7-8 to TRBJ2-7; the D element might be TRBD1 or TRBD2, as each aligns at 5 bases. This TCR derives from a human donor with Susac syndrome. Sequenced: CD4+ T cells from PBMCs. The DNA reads TGTGCCAGCAGCCCAACCCGGGACCCTGCCTACGAGCAGTACTTC. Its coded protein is CASSPTRDPAYEQYF.